This T cell receptor (beta chain) was retrieved from a study of cytomegalovirus exposure and HLA in healthy donors. Turning to the study itself: Out of approximately 170 million T cells, an earlier analysis found over 90 million unique TCR beta sequences in total.

V was clipped by 3 bases and J by 6 bases, with 7 bases between them. The CDR3 contains 12 residues. Per germline, CDR1 SEHNR and CDR2 FQNEAQ (reference sequence). Primers for the PCR totalled 60 Vbeta and 13 Jbeta. TCRdb's table, derived via immunoSEQ multiplex PCR, lists solely in-frame clones and lacks some. The sample has 150,000 to 200,000 clones, about 76% seen once. Sequenced: PBMCs. J is TRBJ2-3 and V is TRBV7-9, with D possibly matching TRBD2 (5 bases). This receptor was taken from a male donor in good health and CMV-seropositive. The CDR3 region has the DNA TGTGCCAGCAGCTTCCTAGCTGATACGCAGTATTTT. Its protein product is CASSFLADTQYF. Complete variable domain (other parts from reference TRBV7-9 and TRBJ2-3): DTGVSQNPRHKITKRGQNVTFRCDPISEHNRLYWYRQTLGQGPEFLTYFQNEAQLEKSRLLSDRFSAERPKGSFSTLEIQRTEQGDSAMYLCASSFLADTQYFGPGTRLTVL.